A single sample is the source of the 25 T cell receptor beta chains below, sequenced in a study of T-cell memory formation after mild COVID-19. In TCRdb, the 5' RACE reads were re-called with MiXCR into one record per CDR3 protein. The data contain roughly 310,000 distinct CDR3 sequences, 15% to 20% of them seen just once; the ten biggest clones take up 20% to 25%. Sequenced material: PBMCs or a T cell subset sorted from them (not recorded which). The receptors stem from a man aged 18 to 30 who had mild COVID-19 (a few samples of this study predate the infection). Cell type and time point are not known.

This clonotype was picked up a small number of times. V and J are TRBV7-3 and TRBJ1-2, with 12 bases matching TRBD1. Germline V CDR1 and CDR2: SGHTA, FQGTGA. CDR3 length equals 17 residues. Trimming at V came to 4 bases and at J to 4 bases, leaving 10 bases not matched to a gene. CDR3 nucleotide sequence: TGTGCCAGCAGCTCCGAACCGGGACAGGGGGCTCTCTATGGCTACACCTTC. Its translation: CASSSEPGQGALYGYTF.

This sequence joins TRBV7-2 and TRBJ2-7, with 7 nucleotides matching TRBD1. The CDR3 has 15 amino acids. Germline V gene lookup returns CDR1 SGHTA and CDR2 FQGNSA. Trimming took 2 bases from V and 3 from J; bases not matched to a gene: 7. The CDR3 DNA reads TGTGCCAGCAGCTTATTCTTCGGGACAGACTACGAGCAGTACGTC. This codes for CASSLFFGTDYEQYV.

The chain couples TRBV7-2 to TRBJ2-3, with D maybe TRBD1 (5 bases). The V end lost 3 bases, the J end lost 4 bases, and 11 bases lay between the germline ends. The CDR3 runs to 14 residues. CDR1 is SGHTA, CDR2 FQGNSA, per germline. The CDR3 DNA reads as TGTGCCAGCAGCTTCAAGGGGTATGCAGATACGCAGTATTTT. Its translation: CASSFKGYADTQYF.

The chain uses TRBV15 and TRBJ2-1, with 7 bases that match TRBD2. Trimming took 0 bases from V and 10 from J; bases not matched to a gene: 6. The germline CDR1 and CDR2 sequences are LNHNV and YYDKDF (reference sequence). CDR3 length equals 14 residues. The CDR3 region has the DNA TGTGCCACCAGCAGAGATCGGGGGGTTGGCGAGCAGTTCTTC. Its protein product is CATSRDRGVGEQFF.

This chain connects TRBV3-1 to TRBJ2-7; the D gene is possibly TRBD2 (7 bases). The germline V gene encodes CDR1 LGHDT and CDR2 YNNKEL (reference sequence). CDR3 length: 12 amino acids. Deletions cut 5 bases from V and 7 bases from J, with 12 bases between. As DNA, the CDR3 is TGTGCCAGCAGCGCGGGGGCTCGGGAGCAGTACTTC. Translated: CASSAGAREQYF.

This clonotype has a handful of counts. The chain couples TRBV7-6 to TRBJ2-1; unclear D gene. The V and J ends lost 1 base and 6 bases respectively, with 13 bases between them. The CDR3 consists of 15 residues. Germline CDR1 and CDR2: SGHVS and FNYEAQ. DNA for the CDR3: TGTGCCAGCAGCTTAGACCAAACACAGTCCAATGAGCAGTTCTTC. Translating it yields CASSLDQTQSNEQFF.

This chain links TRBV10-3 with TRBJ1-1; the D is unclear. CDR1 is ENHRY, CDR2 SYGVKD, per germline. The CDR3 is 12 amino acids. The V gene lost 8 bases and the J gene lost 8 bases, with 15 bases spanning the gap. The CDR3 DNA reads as TGTGCCATCCCAGGACTCAACGGGGAAGCTTTCTTT. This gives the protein CAIPGLNGEAFF.

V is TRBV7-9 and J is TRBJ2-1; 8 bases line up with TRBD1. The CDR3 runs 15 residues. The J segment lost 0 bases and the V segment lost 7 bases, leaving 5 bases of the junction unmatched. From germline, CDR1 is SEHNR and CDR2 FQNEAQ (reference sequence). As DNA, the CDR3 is TGTGCCAGCATCCGGACAGGGAGCTCCTACAATGAGCAGTTCTTC. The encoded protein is CASIRTGSSYNEQFF.

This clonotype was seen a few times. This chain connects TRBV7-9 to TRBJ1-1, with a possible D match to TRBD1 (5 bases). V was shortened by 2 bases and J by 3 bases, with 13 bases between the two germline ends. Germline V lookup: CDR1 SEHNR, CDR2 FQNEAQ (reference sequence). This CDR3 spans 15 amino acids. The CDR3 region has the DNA TGTGCCAGCAGCTTACAGGGAGTGGGGTACACTGAAGCTTTCTTT. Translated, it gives CASSLQGVGYTEAFF. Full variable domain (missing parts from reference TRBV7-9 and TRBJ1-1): DTGVSQNPRHKITKRGQNVTFRCDPISEHNRLYWYRQTLGQGPEFLTYFQNEAQLEKSRLLSDRFSAERPKGSFSTLEIQRTEQGDSAMYLCASSLQGVGYTEAFFGQGTRLTVV.

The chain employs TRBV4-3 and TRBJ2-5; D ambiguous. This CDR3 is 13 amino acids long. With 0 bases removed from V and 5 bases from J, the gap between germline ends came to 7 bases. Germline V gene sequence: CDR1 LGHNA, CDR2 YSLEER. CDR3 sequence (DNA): TGCGCCAGCAGCCAAGATTTGACCGAGACCCAGTACTTC. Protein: CASSQDLTETQYF.

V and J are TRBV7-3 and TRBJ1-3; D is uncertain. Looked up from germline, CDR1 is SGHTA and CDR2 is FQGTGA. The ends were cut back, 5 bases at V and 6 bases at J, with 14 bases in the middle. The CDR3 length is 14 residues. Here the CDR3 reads CASSRTGMENTIYF. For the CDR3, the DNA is TGTGCCAGCAGCCGTACGGGGATGGAAAACACCATATATTTT.

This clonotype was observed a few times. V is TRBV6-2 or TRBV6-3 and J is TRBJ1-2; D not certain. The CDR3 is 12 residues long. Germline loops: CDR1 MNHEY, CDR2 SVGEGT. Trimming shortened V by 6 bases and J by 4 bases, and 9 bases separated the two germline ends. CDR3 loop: CASSSAPYGYTF. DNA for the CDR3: TGTGCCAGCAGCTCCGCCCCCTATGGCTACACCTTC.

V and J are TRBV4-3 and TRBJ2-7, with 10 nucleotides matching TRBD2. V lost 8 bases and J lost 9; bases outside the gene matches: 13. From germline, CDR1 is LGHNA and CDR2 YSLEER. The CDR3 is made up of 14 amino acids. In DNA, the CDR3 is TGCGCCAGCCGAGAAAAGAGCGGGGGGGCGGTGCAGTACTTC. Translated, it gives CASREKSGGAVQYF.

CDR3 residues: CASSLGQPFGGYTF. The CDR3 nucleotides are TGCGCCAGCAGCTTGGGGCAGCCGTTTGGTGGCTACACCTTC. V gene TRBV5-1 combines with J gene TRBJ1-2; D gene unclear. This CDR3 spans 14 amino acids. Looked up from germline, CDR1 is SGHRS and CDR2 is YFSETQ. The V end lost 0 bases, the J end lost 7 bases, and 13 bases lay between the germline ends.

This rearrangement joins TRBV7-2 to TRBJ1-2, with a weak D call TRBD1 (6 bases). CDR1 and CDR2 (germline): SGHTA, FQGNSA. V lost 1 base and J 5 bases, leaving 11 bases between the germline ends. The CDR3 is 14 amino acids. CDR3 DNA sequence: TGTGCCAGCAGCTTAGGGGCGGGGGCTTATGGCTACACCTTC. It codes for CASSLGAGAYGYTF.

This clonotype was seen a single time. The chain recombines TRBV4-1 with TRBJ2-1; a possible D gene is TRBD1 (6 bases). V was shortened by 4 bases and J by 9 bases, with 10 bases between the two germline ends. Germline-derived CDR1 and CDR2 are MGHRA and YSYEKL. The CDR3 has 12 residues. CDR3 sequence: CASSPQGPEQFF. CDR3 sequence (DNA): TGCGCCAGCAGCCCTCAGGGGCCTGAGCAGTTCTTC.

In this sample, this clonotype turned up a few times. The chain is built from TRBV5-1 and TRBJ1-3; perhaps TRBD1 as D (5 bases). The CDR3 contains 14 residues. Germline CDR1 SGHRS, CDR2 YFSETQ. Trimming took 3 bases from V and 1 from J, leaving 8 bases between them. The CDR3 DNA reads TGCGCCAGCAGCTCGCAGGGATCTGGAAACACCATATATTTT. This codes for CASSSQGSGNTIYF.

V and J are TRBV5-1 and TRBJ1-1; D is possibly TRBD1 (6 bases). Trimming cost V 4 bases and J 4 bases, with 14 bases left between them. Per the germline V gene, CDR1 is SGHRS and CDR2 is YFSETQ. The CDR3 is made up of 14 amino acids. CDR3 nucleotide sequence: TGCGCCAGCAGCATACAGGGCTATCGCACTGAAGCTTTCTTT. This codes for CASSIQGYRTEAFF.

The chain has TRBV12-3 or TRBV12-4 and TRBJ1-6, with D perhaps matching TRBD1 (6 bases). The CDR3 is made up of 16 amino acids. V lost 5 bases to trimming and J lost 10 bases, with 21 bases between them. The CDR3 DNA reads TGTGCCAGCAGTATATACCGGGGGGCCCGGGAGTCACCCCTCCACTTT. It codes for CASSIYRGARESPLHF.

CDR3 nucleotide sequence: TGCGCCAGCAGCTTGGGGACTAGCGCCTTAAACAATGAGCAGTTCTTC. It specifies CASSLGTSALNNEQFF. The chain has TRBV5-1 and TRBJ2-1; 9 nucleotides match TRBD2. The ends lost 0 bases at V and 5 bases at J; junction bases unmatched: 6. Germline CDR1 SGHRS, CDR2 YFSETQ. This CDR3 spans 16 amino acids.

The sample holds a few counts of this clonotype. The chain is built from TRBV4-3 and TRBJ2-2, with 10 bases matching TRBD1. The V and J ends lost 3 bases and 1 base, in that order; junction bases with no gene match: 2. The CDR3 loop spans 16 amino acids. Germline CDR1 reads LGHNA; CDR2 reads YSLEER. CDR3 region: CASSHGTGENTGELFF. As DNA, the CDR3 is TGCGCCAGCAGCCACGGGACAGGGGAGAACACCGGGGAGCTGTTTTTT.

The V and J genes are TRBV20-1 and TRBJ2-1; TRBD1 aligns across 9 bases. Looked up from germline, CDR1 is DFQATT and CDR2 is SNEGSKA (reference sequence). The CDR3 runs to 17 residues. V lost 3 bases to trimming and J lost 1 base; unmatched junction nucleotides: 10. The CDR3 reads CSASSVGQGHSYNEQFF. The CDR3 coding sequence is TGCAGTGCTAGCAGTGTCGGACAGGGGCATTCCTACAATGAGCAGTTCTTC.

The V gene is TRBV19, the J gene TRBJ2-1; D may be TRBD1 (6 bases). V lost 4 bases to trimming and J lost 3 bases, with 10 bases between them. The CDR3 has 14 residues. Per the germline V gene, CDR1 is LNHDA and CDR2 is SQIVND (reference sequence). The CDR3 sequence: CASSRGGFYNEQFF. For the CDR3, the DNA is TGTGCCAGTAGTAGAGGGGGATTCTACAATGAGCAGTTCTTC.

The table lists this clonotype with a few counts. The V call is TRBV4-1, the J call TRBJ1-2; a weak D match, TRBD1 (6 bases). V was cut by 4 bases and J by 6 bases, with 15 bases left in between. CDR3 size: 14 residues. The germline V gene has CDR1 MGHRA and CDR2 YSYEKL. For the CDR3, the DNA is TGCGCCAGCAGCCCCTTGGGACACCCGAATGGCTACACCTTC. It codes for CASSPLGHPNGYTF.

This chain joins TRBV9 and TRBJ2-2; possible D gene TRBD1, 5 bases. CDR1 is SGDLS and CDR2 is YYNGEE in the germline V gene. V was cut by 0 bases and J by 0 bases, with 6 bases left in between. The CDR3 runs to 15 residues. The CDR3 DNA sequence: TGTGCCAGCAGCGTAGTAGGGGCGAACACCGGGGAGCTGTTTTTT. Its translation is CASSVVGANTGELFF.